This T cell receptor (beta chain) stems from a study of blood T cell repertoires in COVID-19. Germline V CDR1 and CDR2: MDHEN, SYDVKM. The CDR3 has 11 residues. V was clipped by 6 bases and J by 5 bases, with 8 bases between them. Original methodology: Amplification of reference gene primers provided the estimated nucleated cell counts. TCRdb's table, derived via immunoSEQ multiplex PCR, lists solely in-frame clones and lacks some. D and trimming were read from the DNA, whereas the V and J calls and clone size are those reported in that table. Counted here are about 270,000 clones, 88% occurring once; the ten biggest clones make up approximately 1%.

V and J are TRBV28 and TRBJ2-7; D is ambiguous. This TCR was recovered from a woman aged 25 to 39 who had recovered from COVID-19. Sequencing was done on a sample of PBMCs or T cells enriched from blood (not recorded which). The DNA of the CDR3 is TGTGCCAGCAGGCGCCGGGACGAGCAGTACTTC. The encoded protein is CASRRRDEQYF.